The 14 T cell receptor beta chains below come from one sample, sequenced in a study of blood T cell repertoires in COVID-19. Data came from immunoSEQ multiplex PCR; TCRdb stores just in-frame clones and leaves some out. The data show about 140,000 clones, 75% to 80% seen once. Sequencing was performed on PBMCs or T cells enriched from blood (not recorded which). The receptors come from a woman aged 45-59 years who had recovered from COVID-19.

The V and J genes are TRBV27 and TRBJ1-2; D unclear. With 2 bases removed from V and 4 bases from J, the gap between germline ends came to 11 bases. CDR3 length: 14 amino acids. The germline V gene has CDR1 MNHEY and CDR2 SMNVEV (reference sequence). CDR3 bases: TGTGCCAGCAGTTTACAGGTCGGTTTCTATGGCTACACCTTC. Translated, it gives CASSLQVGFYGYTF.

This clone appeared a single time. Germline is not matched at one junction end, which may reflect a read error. The CDR3 DNA is TGTGCCAGCAGTGAATTTCCCCTCTATAATTCACCCCTCCATTTT. It yields the protein CASSEFPLYNSPLHF. The rearrangement uses TRBV6-1 and TRBJ1-6; D is unresolved. The CDR3 consists of 15 residues. The germline V gene has CDR1 MNHNS and CDR2 SASEGT.

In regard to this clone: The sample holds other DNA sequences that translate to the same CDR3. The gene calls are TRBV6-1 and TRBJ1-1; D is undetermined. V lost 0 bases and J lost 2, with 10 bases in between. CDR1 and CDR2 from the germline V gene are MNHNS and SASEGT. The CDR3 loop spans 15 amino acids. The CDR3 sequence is CASSEAGHLNTEAFF. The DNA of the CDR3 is TGTGCCAGCAGTGAAGCGGGCCATTTAAACACTGAAGCTTTCTTT.

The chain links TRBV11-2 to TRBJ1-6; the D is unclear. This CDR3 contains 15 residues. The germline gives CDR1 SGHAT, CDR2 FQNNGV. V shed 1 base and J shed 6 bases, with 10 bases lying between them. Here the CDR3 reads CASSLVGRGNSPLHF. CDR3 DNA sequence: TGTGCCAGCAGCTTAGTAGGGCGGGGTAATTCACCCCTCCACTTT.

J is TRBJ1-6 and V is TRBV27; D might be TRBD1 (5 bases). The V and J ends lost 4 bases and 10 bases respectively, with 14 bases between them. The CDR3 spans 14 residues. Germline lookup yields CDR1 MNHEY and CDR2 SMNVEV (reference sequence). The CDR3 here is CASSWSRDGSPLHF. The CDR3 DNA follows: TGTGCCAGCAGTTGGTCCAGGGATGGCTCACCCCTCCACTTT.

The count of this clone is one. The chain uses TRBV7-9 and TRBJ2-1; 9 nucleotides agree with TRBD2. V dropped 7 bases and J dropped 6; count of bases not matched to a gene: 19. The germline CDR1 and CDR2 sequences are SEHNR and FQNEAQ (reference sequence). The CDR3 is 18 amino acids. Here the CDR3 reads CASTPGFVGSGSVNEQFF. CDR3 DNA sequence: TGTGCCAGCACACCGGGGTTCGTTGGTAGCGGGAGTGTCAATGAGCAGTTCTTC.

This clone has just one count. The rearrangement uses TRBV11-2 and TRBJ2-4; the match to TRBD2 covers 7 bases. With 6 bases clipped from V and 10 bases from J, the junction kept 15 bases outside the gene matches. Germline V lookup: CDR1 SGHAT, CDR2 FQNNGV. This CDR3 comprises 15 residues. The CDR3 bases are TGTGCCAGCAGTAAGATATCTACTAGCGTCGGTATTCAGTACTTC. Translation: CASSKISTSVGIQYF.

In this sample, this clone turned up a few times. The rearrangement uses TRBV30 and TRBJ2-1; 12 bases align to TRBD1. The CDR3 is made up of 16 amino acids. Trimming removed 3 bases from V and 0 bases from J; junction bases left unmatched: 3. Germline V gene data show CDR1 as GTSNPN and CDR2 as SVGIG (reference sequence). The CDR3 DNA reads TGTGCCTGGAGGGAGGGACAGGGGGCCTCCTACAATGAGCAGTTCTTC. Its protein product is CAWREGQGASYNEQFF.

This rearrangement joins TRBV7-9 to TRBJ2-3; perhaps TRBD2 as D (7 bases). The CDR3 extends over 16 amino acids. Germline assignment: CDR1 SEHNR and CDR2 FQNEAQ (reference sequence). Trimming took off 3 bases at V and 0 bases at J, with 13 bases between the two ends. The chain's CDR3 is CASSFLGGGSTDTQYF. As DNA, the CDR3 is TGTGCCAGCAGCTTCCTAGGGGGGGGAAGCACAGATACGCAGTATTTT.

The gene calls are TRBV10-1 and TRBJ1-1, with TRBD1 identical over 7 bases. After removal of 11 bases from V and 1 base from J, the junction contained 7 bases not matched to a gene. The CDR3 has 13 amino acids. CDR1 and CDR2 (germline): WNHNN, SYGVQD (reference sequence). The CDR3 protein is CASQGQTNTEAFF. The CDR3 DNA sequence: TGCGCCTCCCAGGGACAGACGAACACTGAAGCTTTCTTT.

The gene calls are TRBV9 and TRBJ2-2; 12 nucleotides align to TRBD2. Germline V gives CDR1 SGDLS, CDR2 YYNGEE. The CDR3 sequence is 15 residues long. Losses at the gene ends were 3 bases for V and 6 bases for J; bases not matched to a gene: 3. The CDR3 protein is CASSGTSGGSGELFF. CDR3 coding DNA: TGTGCCAGCAGCGGCACTAGCGGGGGGTCCGGGGAGCTGTTTTTT. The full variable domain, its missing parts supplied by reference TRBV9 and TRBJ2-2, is DSGVTQTPKHLITATGQRVTLRCSPRSGDLSVYWYQQSLDQGLQFLIQYYNGEERAKGNILERFSAQQFPDLHSELNLSSLELGDSALYFCASSGTSGGSGELFFGEGSRLTVL.

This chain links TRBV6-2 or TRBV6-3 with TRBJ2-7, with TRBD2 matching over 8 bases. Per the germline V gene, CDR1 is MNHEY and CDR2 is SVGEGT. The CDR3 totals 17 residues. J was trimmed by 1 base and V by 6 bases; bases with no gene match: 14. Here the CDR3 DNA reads TGTGCCAGCAGCCACCCCATTAGCGGGATCCGATCCTACGAGCAGTACTTC. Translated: CASSHPISGIRSYEQYF.

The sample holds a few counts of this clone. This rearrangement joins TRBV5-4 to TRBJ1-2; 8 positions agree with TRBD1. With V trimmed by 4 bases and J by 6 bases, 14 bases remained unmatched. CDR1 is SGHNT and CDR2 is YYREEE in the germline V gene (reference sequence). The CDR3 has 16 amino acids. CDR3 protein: CASSPTYGQGGNGYTF. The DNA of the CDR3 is TGTGCCAGCAGCCCTACCTACGGACAGGGAGGGAATGGCTACACCTTC.

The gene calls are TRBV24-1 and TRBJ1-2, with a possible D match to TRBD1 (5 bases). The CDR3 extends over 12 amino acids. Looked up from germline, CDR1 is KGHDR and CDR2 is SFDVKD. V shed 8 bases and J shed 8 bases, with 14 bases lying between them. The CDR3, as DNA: TGTGCCACCAAGTCCAGGGAGGGCGGCTACACCTTC. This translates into CATKSREGGYTF.